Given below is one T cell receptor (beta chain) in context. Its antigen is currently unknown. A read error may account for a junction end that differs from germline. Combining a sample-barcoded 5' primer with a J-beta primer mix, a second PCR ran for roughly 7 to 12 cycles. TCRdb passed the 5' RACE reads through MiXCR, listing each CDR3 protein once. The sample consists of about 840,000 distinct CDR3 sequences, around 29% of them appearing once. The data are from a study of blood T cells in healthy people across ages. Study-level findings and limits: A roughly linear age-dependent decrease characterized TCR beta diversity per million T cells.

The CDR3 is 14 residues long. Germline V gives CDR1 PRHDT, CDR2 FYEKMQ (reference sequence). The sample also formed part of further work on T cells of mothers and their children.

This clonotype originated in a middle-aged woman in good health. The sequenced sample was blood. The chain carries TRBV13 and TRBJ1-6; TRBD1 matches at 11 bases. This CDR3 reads CANSGQGADSPLHF. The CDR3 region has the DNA TGTGCCAACAGCGGACAGGGGGCTGATTCACCCCTCCACTTT.